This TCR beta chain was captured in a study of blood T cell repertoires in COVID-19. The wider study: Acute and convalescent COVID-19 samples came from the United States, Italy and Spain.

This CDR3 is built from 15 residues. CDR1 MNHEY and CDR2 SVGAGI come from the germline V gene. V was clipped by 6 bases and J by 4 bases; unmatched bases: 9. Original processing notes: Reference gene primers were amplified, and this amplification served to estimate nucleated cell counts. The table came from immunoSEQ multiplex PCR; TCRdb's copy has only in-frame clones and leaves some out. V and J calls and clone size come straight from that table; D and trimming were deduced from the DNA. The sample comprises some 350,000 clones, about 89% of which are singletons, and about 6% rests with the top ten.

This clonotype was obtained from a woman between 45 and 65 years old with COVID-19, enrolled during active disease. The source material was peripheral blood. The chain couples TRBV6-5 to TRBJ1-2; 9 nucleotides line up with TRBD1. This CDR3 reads CASSTDRGILYGYTF. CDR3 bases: TGTGCCAGCAGCACTGACAGGGGGATCCTCTATGGCTACACCTTC.